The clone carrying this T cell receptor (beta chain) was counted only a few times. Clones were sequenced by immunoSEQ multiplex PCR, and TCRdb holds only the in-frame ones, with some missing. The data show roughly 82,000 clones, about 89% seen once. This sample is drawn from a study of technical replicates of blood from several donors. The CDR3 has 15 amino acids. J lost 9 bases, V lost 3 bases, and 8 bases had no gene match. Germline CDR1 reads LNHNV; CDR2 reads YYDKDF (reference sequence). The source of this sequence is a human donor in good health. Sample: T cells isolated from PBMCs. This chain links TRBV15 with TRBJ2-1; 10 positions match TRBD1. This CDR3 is CATSRDRTGGIEQFF. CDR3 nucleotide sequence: TGTGCCACCAGCAGGGACCGGACAGGGGGGATTGAGCAGTTCTTC.